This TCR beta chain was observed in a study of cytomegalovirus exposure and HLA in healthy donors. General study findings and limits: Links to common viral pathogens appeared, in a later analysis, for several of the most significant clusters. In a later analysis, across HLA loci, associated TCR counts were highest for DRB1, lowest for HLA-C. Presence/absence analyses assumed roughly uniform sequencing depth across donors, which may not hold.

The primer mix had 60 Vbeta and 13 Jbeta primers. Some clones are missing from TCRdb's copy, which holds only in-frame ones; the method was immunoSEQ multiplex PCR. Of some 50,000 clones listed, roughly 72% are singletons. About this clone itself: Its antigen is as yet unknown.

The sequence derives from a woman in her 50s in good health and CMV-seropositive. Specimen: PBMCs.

This chain's CDR3 is CASSQETRPYEQYF. The CDR3 DNA reads TGTGCCAGCAGCCAAGAGACACGCCCCTACGAGCAGTACTTC. The chain links TRBV2 to TRBJ2-7; D call uncertain. CDR3 size: 14 residues. V lost 6 bases to trimming and J lost 2 bases, with 14 bases between them. Germline V gene data show CDR1 as SNHLY and CDR2 as FYNNEI.